The sequence of this T cell receptor beta chain was determined in a study of tumor-infiltrating lymphocytes in primary liver carcinoma. Study in general: Surgeons resected the patients' primary liver carcinomas. The cohort included men and women aged 30 to 69 years. Overall study findings and caveats: Overlap in tumor-adjacent and tumor-blood pairs fell below that of tumor region pairs.

As concerns this clonotype: The antigen remains undetermined.

This CDR3 contains 14 residues. Trimming took off 1 base at V and 6 bases at J, with 13 bases between the two ends. Germline V lookup: CDR1 SEHNR, CDR2 FQNEAQ (reference sequence). Germline DNA was also extracted, and blood RNA was taken from unsorted whole blood. The investigators made TCR beta cDNA from approximately 0.5 ug total RNA, using a constant-region primer. Three-round nested multiplex PCR performed with slightly modified ARM-PCR produced the TCR beta libraries. Running around 9 cycles apiece, the first two PCR rounds relied on TRBV1-TRBV30 forward primers together with a C-beta reverse primer. TCRdb analysed the multiplex PCR reads with MiXCR anew, one entry per CDR3 protein. Seen here are 300,000 to 400,000 distinct CDR3 sequences, approximately 65% observed once, and the top ten hold 5% to 6.5%.

This rearrangement joins TRBV7-9 to TRBJ2-7; D uncertain. This receptor was identified in a man aged 40-50 years with primary liver carcinoma and hepatitis B virus infection. Source material: peripheral blood. The CDR3 DNA follows: TGTGCCAGCAGCTTAGGCCTCTTAGACTTCGAGCAGTACTTC. Protein sequence: CASSLGLLDFEQYF.